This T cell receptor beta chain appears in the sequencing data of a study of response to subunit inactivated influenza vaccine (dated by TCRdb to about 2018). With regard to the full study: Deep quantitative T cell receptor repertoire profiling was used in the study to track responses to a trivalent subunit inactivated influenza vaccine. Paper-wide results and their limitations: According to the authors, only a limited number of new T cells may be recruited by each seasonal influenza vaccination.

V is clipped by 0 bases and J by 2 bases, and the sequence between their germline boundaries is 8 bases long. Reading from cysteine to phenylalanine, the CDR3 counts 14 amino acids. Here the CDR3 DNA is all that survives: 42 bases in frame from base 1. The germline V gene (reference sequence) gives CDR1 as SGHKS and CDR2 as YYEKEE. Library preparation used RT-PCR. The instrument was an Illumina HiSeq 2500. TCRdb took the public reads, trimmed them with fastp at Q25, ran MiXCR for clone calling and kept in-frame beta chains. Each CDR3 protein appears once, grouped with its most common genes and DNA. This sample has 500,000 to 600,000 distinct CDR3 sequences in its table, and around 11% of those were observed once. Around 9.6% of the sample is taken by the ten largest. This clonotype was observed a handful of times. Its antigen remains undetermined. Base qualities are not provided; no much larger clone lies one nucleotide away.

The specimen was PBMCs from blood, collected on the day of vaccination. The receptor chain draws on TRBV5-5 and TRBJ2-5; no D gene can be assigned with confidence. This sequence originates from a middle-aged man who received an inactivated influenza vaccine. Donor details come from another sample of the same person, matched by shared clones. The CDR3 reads CASSLGLFQETQYF. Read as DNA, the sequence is TGTGCCAGCAGCTTGGGATTGTTTCAAGAGACCCAGTACTTC.